This T cell receptor beta chain was captured by sequencing in a study of cytomegalovirus exposure and HLA in healthy donors. This CDR3 is 15 amino acids long. Per germline, CDR1 SGDLS and CDR2 YYNGEE. Trimming removed 3 bases from V and 4 bases from J; junction bases left unmatched: 3. Use of 60 Vbeta and 13 Jbeta primers characterized the PCR. Assay used: immunoSEQ multiplex PCR; TCRdb lists only in-frame clones, some missing. This sample has under 250,000 clones, with roughly 72% found just once. Study observations and caveats: A later analysis by the authors found several of the most significant clusters apparently linked to common viral pathogens. V segments that were indistinguishable, TRBV6-2 and TRBV6-3 among them, were omitted from analysis.

As for this clone: Its target is not known.

Sequenced sample: PBMCs. The sequence came from a man aged 25 to 40 in good health and CMV-seronegative. V is TRBV9 and J is TRBJ2-2; 10 positions match TRBD1. The CDR3 is CASSGRTGGTGELFF. The DNA for the CDR3 is TGTGCCAGCAGCGGCCGGACAGGGGGCACCGGGGAGCTGTTTTTT.